This T cell receptor (beta chain) was recorded in a study of T cell changes during pregnancy in multiple sclerosis. Generated by immunoSEQ multiplex PCR, the TCRdb table keeps only in-frame clones and is missing some. The repertoire holds 35,000 or so clones, with approximately 90% as singletons. V shed 5 bases, J shed 4 bases, and the junction held 5 bases outside the gene matches. The CDR3 totals 13 residues. CDR1 SGHRS and CDR2 YFSETQ come from the germline V gene. V usage is TRBV5-1 and J usage is TRBJ1-1; TRBD1 matches 7 bases. This TCR was recovered from a female donor with multiple sclerosis, enrolled in a pregnancy study. Sequenced here: CD4+ T cells from peripheral blood mononuclear cells, sampled in the first trimester of pregnancy. CDR3 amino acids: CASSEQGGTEAFF. The CDR3 DNA reads as TGCGCCAGCAGTGAGCAGGGGGGCACTGAAGCTTTCTTT.